The subject of this entry is one T cell receptor (beta chain). Its antigen is unknown. The junction departs from germline at one end; a sequencing error may be responsible. The data are from a study of cytomegalovirus exposure and HLA in healthy donors. Study outcomes and limitations: The analysis excluded some indistinguishable V segments, including TRBV6-2 and TRBV6-3. HLA allele associations emerged for some 16,000 TCR beta sequences in a later analysis, at 0.05 false discovery rate. Rates of TCR association differed by HLA locus in a later analysis, with DRB1 highest and HLA-C lowest.

Primers for the PCR totalled 60 Vbeta and 13 Jbeta. The method was immunoSEQ multiplex PCR; TCRdb's version includes in-frame clones alone and lacks a portion of them. This table lists more than 50,000 clones. This CDR3 spans 15 amino acids. The germline CDR1 and CDR2 sequences are LGHNA and YSLEER. The origin of this receptor is a woman aged 40 to 50 in good health and CMV-seronegative. Sequenced input: PBMCs. The V gene is TRBV4-3, the J gene TRBJ1-2, with 7 nucleotides matching TRBD1. CDR3 coding DNA: TGCGCCAGCAGCCACACAGGGGTCTCTAACTATGGCCACACCTTC. It yields the protein CASSHTGVSNYGHTF.